This T cell receptor (beta chain) was sequenced for a study of cytomegalovirus exposure and HLA in healthy donors. This clone was picked up one time. Its specificity is unknown. Method: immunoSEQ multiplex PCR; TCRdb's copy keeps in-frame clones and lacks some. The sample comprises some 59,000 clones, roughly 90% of which are singletons, and around 8.4% rests with the top ten. The CDR3 consists of 15 residues. Trimming shortened V by 0 bases and J by 4 bases, and 13 bases separated the two germline ends. CDR1 and CDR2 from the germline V gene are SGDLS and YYNGEE. Study-wide results and limits: The study listed around 150 cytomegalovirus-associated TCR beta chains. A few CMV-associated chains were confirmed in vitro to be specific for CMV antigens.

This receptor was obtained from a woman under 30 in good health and CMV-seropositive. What was sequenced was PBMCs. The chain couples TRBV9 to TRBJ2-5; maybe TRBD2 (6 bases). CDR3 sequence (DNA): TGTGCCAGCAGCGTAGGGTTCGGCGGGGCAGAGACCCAGTACTTC. The encoded protein is CASSVGFGGAETQYF.